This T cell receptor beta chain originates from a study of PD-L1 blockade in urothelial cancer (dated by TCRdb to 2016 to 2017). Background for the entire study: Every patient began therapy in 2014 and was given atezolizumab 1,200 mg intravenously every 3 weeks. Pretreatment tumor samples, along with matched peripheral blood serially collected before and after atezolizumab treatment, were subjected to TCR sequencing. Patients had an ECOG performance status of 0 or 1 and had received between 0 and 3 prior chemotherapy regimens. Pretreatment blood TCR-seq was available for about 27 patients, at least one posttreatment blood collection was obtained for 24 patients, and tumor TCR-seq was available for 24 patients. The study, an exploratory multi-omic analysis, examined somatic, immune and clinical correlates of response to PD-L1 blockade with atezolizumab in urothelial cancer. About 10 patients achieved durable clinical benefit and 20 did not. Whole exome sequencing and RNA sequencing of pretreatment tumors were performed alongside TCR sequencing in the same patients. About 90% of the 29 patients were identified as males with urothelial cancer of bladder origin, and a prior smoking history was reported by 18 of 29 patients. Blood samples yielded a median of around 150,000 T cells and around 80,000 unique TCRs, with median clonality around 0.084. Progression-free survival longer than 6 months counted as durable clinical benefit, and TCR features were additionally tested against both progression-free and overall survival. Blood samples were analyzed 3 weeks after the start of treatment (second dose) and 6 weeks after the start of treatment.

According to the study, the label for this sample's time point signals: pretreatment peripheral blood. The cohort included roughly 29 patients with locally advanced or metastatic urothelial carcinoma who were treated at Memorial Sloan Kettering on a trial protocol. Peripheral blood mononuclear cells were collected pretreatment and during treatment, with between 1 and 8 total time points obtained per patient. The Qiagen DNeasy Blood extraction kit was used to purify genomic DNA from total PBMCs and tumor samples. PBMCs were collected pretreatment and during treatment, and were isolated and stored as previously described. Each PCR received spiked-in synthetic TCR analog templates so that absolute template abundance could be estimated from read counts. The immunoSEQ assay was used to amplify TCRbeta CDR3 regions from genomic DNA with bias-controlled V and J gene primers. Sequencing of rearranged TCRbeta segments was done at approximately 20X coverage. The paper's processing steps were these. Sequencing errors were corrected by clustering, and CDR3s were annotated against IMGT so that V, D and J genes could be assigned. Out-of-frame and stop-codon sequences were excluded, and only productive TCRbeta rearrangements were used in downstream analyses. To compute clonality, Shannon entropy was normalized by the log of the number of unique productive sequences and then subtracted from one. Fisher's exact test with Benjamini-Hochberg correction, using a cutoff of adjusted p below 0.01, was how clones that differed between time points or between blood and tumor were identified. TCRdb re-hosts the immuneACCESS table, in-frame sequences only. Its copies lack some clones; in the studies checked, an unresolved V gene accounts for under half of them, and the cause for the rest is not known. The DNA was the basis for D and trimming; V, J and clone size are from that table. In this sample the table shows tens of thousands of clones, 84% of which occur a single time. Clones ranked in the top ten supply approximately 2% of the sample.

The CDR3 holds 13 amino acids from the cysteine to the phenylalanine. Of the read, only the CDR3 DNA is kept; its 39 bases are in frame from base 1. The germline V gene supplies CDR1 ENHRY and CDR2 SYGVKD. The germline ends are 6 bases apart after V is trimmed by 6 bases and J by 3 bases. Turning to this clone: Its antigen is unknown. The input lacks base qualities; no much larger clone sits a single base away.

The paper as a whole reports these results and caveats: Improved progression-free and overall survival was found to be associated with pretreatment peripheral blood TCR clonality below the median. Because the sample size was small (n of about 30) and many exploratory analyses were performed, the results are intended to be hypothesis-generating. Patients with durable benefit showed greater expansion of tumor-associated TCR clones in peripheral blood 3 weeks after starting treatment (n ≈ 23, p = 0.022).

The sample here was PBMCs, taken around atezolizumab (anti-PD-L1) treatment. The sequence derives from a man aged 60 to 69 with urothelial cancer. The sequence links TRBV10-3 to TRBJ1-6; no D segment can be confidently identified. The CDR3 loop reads CAIRANYNSPLHF. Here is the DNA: TGTGCCATCAGGGCAAACTATAATTCACCCCTCCACTTT.